This T cell receptor beta chain was found in a study of OX40 agonist ivuxolimab in advanced cancers. In the study overall: Among those enrolled, mean age was around 60 years (range about 23 to 79) and less than 90% were male.

TCRdb's table, derived via immunoSEQ multiplex PCR, lists solely in-frame clones and lacks some. The table includes around 56,000 clones, 70% to 85% detected once. Germline CDR1 SGHDT, CDR2 YYEEEE. There are 15 residues in the CDR3. The V end was cut by 9 bases, the J end by 0 bases, with 17 bases between. This clone was counted only a few times. The input for sequencing was CD4+ or CD8+ T cells sorted from blood, taken in a trial of the OX40 agonist ivuxolimab. The clonotype was recovered from an adult with an advanced solid tumor such as melanoma, head and neck, liver or kidney cancer. V usage is TRBV5-6 and J usage is TRBJ2-3, with no clear D. The CDR3 sequence: CATSAGGRSTDTQYF. CDR3 DNA: TGTGCCACCTCCGCAGGCGGCCGGAGCACAGATACGCAGTATTTT.